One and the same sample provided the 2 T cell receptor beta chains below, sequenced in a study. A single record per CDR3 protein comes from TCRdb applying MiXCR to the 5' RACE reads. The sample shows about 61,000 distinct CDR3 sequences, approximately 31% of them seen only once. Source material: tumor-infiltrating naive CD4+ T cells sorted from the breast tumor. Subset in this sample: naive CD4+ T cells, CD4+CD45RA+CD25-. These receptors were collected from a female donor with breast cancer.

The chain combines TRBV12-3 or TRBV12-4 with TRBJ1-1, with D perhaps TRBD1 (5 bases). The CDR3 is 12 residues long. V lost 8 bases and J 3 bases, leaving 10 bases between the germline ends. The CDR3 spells CASLREDTEAFF. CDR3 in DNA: TGTGCCAGCCTCAGGGAAGACACTGAAGCTTTCTTT.

The CDR3 bases are TGTGCCTGGAGTGATGGGGAGACCCAGTACTTC. Encoded protein: CAWSDGETQYF. The chain employs TRBV30 and TRBJ2-5; no reliable D call. This CDR3 comprises 11 residues. Germline CDR1 reads GTSNPN; CDR2 reads SVGIG (reference sequence). V was cut by 1 base and J by 5 bases, with 5 bases left in between.